Described below is a single T cell receptor (beta chain) sequence and its context. What it binds is unknown. Only in-frame clones appear in the TCRdb table, and some are missing; sequencing was by immunoSEQ multiplex PCR. The table shows around 100,000 clones, with approximately 87% occurring only once. This entry belongs to a study of OX40 agonist ivuxolimab in advanced cancers. The overall study: The patients received agonistic anti-OX40 (CD134) antibody ivuxolimab. The study reported partial responses in three patients: one hepatocellular carcinoma, two cutaneous melanoma. Findings of the study overall: CD4+ T cells averaged fewer expanded clones than CD8+ T cells. At doses 0.1 to 3.0 mg/kg, CD4+ and CD8+ clones expanded.

The sequence was obtained from an adult with an advanced solid tumor such as melanoma, head and neck, liver or kidney cancer. Sample: CD4+ or CD8+ T cells sorted from blood, taken in a trial of the OX40 agonist ivuxolimab.

The chain's CDR3 is CASTFSYRSYEQYF. CDR3 sequence (DNA): TGTGCCAGTACGTTCAGTTACCGCTCCTACGAGCAGTACTTC. V is TRBV19 and J is TRBJ2-7; no definite D call. This CDR3 region has 14 residues. V was shortened by 7 bases and J by 0 bases, with 13 bases between the two germline ends. CDR1 and CDR2 from the germline V gene are LNHDA and SQIVND (reference sequence).